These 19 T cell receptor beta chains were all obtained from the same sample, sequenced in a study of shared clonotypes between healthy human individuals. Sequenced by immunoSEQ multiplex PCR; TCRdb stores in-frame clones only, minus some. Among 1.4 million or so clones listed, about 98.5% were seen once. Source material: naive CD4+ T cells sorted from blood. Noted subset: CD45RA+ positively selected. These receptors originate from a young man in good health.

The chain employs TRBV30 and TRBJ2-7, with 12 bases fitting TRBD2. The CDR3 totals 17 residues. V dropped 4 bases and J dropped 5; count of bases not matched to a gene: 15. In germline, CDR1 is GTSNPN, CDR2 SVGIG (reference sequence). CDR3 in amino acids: CAWTSIRTSGINDEQYF. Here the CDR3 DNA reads TGTGCCTGGACAAGCATCCGGACTAGCGGGATCAACGACGAGCAGTACTTC.

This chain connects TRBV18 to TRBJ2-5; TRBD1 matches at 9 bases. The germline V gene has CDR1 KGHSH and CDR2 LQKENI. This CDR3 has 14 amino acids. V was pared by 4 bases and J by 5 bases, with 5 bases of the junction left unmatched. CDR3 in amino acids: CASSLGTGKETQYF. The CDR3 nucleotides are TGTGCCAGCTCACTCGGGACAGGGAAGGAGACCCAGTACTTC.

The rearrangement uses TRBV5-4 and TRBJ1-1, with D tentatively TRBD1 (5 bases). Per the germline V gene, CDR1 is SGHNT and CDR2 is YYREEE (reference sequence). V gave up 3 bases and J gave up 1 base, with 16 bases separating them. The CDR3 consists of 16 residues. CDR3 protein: CASSSGGLSGNTEAFF. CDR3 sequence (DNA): TGTGCCAGCAGCTCTGGGGGGTTATCAGGGAACACTGAAGCTTTCTTT.

The DNA for the CDR3 is TGCGCCAGCAGCTCGGGTCGTGCAACTAATGAAAAACTGTTTTTT. Its protein is CASSSGRATNEKLFF. The V call is TRBV5-1, the J call TRBJ1-4, with D unresolved. The CDR3 totals 15 residues. CDR1 and CDR2 (germline): SGHRS, YFSETQ. Trimming left V 3 bases short and J 0 bases short, with 9 bases between.

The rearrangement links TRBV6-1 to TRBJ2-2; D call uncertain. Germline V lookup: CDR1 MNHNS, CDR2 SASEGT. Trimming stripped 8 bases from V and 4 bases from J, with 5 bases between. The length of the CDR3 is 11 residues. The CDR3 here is CASVVTGELFF. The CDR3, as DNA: TGTGCCAGCGTAGTCACCGGGGAGCTGTTTTTT.

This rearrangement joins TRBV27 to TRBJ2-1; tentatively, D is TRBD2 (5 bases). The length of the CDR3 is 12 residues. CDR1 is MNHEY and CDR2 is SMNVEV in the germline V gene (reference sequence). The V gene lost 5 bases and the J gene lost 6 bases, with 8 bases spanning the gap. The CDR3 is CASSGTSNEQFF. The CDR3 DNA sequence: TGTGCCAGCAGTGGAACTAGCAATGAGCAGTTCTTC.

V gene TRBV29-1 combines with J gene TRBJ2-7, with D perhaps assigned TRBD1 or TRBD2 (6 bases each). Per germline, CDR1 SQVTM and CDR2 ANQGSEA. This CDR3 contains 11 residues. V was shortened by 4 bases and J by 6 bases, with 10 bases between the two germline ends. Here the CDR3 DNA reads TGCAGCGTTGTTGGGGGGCGCGAGCAGTACTTC. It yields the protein CSVVGGREQYF.

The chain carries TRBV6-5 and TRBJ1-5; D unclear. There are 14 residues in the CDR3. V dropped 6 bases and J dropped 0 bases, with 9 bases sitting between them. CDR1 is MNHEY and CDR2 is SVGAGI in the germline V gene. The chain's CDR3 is CASRLDNSNQPQHF. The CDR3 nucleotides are TGTGCCAGCAGGCTCGACAATAGCAATCAGCCCCAGCATTTT.

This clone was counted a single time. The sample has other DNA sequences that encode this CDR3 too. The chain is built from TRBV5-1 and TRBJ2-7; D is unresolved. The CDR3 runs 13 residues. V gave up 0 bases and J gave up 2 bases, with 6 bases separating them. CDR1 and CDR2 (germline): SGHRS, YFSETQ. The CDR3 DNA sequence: TGCGCCAGCAGCTTGGCCAGCCCCTACGAGCAGTACTTC. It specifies CASSLASPYEQYF.

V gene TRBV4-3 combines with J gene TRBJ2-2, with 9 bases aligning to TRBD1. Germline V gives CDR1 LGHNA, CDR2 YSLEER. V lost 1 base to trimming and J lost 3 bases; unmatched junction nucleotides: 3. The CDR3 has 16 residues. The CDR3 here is CASSQGDRADTGELFF. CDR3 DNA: TGCGCCAGCAGCCAAGGGGACAGGGCTGACACCGGGGAGCTGTTTTTT.

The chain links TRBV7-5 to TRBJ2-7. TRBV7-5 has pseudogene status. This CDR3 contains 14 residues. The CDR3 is CARSLDIFIYEQYF. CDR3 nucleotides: TGTGCCAGAAGCTTAGATATCTTCATCTACGAGCAGTACTTC.

Written as DNA, the CDR3 is TGTGCCAGCATGTCGCCTGAAACGACTCTCACAGTTCAGGGGAGGAATGGCTACACCTTC. This codes for CASMSPETTLTVQGRNGYTF. The gene calls are TRBV28 and TRBJ1-2, with a possible D match to TRBD1 (6 bases). The length of the CDR3 is 20 residues. With 7 bases removed from V and 6 bases from J, the gap between germline ends came to 36 bases. Germline CDR1 and CDR2: MDHEN and SYDVKM.

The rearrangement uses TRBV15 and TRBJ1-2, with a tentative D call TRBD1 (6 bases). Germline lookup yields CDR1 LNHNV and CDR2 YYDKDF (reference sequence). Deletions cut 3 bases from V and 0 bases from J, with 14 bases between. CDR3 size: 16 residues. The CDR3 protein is CATSRTRTAPNYGYTF. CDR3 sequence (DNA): TGTGCCACCAGCAGGACTCGGACAGCCCCTAACTATGGCTACACCTTC.

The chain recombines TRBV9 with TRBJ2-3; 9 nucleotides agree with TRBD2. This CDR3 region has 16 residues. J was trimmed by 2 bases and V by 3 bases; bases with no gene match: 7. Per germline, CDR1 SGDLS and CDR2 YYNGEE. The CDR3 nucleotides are TGTGCCAGCAGCGCCCATCCGGGACTAGCCACAGATACGCAGTATTTT. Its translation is CASSAHPGLATDTQYF. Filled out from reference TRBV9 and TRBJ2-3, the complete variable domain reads DSGVTQTPKHLITATGQRVTLRCSPRSGDLSVYWYQQSLDQGLQFLIQYYNGEERAKGNILERFSAQQFPDLHSELNLSSLELGDSALYFCASSAHPGLATDTQYFGPGTRLTVL.

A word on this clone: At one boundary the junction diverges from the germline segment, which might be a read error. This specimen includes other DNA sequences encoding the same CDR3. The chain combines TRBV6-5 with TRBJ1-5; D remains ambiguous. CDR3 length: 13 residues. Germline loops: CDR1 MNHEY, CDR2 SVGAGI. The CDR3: CASSYSNNQPQHF. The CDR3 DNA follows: TGCGCCAGCAGTTACTCGAACAATCAGCCCCAGCATTTT.

Written as DNA, the CDR3 is TGCAGCGTCCAAACTGCGGGAGGGAGCTCCTACGAGCAGTACTTC. It is translated as CSVQTAGGSSYEQYF. V usage is TRBV29-1 and J usage is TRBJ2-7; 9 bases are a match to TRBD2. Germline V gene lookup returns CDR1 SQVTM and CDR2 ANQGSEA. Germline trimming cut 6 bases from V and 0 bases from J; bases unmatched to any gene: 9. This CDR3 contains 15 residues.

The CDR3 loop reads CASSQLAGGLKKYF. For the CDR3, the DNA is TGTGCCAGCAGCCAACTAGCGGGAGGTTTAAAGAAGTACTTC. The J gene is TRBJ2-5, the V gene TRBV5-6; 12 bases map to TRBD2. This CDR3 comprises 14 residues. The germline V gene has CDR1 SGHDT and CDR2 YYEEEE. With 4 bases clipped from V and 12 bases from J, the junction kept 10 bases outside the gene matches.

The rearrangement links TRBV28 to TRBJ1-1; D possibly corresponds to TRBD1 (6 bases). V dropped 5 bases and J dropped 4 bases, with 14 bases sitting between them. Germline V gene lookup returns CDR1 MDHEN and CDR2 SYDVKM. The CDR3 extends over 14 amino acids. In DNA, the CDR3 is TGTGCCAGCAGTCCCAGGGGCGGGTCCACTGAAGCTTTCTTT. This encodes CASSPRGGSTEAFF.

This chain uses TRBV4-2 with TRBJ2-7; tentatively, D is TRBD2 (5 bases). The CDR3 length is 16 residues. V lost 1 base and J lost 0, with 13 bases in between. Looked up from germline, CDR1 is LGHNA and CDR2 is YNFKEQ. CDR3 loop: CASSQVFSGGSYEQYF. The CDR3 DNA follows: TGTGCCAGCAGCCAAGTATTCAGCGGCGGCTCCTACGAGCAGTACTTC.